These T cell receptor beta chains were read from a single sample in a study of tumor and adjacent non-tumor tissue in lung cancer. TCRdb re-called the multiplex PCR reads with MiXCR, one entry per CDR3 protein. This table holds 130,000 or so distinct CDR3 sequences, about 66% found once. The source material was lung tumor tissue. The receptors here all came from a man aged 25-45 years with non-small cell lung cancer. Both conserved end residues are part of each CDR3. Fields, in order: D gene, clone size, J gene, V gene, CDR3 protein, CDR3 DNA. The D gene is left open where the match is weak. The size entry is marked missing in some rows and otherwise reads once, few, many or a size class.

TRBD2,few,TRBJ2-1,TRBV20-1,CSAGPGLVGNEQFF,TGCAGTGCCGGCCCCGGACTAGTCGGTAATGAGCAGTTCTTC
.,once,TRBJ2-1,TRBV11-3,CASSPGPLYNEQFF,TGTGCCAGCAGTCCCGGTCCCCTCTACAATGAACAGTTCTTC
.,.,TRBJ1-3,TRBV11-2,CGSSQSGNTVYF,TGTGGCAGCAGCCAGTCTGGAAACACCGTATATTTT
TRBD1,many,TRBJ1-2,TRBV6-2/TRBV6-3,CASTRDRSYGYTF,TGTGCCAGCACTCGGGACAGAAGCTATGGCTACACCTTC
.,.,TRBJ2-2,TRBV6-6,CASRSGGEGTGDLFF,TGTGCCAGCAGATCTGGGGGTGAGGGGACCGGGGATCTGTTTTTT
.,.,TRBJ2-1,TRBV5-4,CASSLVEGDEQFF,TGTGCCAGCAGCTTGGTTGAGGGGGATGAGCAGTTCTTC
.,once,TRBJ2-1,TRBV6-1,CAGTEAVTYNEQFF,TGTGCCGGCACTGAAGCTGTGACTTACAATGAGCAGTTCTTC
.,many,TRBJ1-3,TRBV20-1,CSAVSSGNTIYF,TGCAGTGCTGTGAGCTCTGGAAACACCATATATTTT
.,many,TRBJ1-1,TRBV20-1,CSAREKGLNTEAFF,TGCAGTGCTAGAGAGAAGGGACTGAACACTGAAGCTTTCTTT
TRBD2,many,TRBJ2-1,TRBV11-3,CASSSLGLAGNNEQFF,TGTGCCAGCAGCTCGTTGGGACTAGCGGGGAACAATGAGCAGTTCTTC
.,.,TRBJ2-5,TRBV29-1,CSAPGGGETQYF,TGCAGCGCCCCGGGGGGCGGCGAGACGCAGTACTTC
TRBD2,many,TRBJ2-1,TRBV28,CASSFGGSGEQFF,TGTGCCAGCAGTTTCGGCGGGAGTGGTGAGCAGTTCTTC
.,.,TRBJ1-6,TRBV11-1,CSSSADTYTSPLHF,TGTAGCAGCAGCGCCGACACTTATACTTCACCCCTCCACTTT
TRBD1,.,TRBJ1-6,TRBV13,CAIRQGVSPLHF,TGTGCCATCAGGCAGGGGGTTTCACCCCTCCACTTT
TRBD2,many,TRBJ2-7,TRBV20-1,CSAAGTSGVYEQYF,TGCAGTGCTGCGGGGACTAGCGGCGTCTACGAGCAGTACTTC
.,once,TRBJ2-3,TRBV12-3/TRBV12-4,CTSTRDPLSTDTQYF,TGTACCAGCACTAGGGACCCGTTAAGCACAGATACGCAGTATTTT
.,.,TRBJ2-7,TRBV12-5,CANGLSADGYEQYF,TGTGCTAATGGTTTGTCCGCGGACGGCTACGAGCAGTACTTC
TRBD1,.,TRBJ2-7,TRBV20-1,CSVRDRDRSSYEQNF,TGCAGTGTTAGAGACCGGGACAGAAGCTCCTACGAGCAGAACTTC
TRBD2,.,TRBJ2-1,TRBV20-1,CSAQTSVKRTYNEEFF,TGCAGTGCTCAGACTAGCGTGAAAAGGACCTACAATGAGGAGTTCTTC